This T cell receptor (beta chain) was obtained from a study of lymphopenia after photon versus proton radiotherapy. The study's findings and limits: Survival link was tested only in deceased patients; proton benefit remains a possibility. In patients who died, overall survival fell as post-nadir TCR diversity dropped more. Photon-treated patients lost naive T cells and TCR diversity; proton-treated stayed stable. Post-nadir diversity loss with photons came from oligoclonal expansion, particularly CD8+ Temra cells.

V was shortened by 5 bases and J by 4 bases, with 11 bases between the two germline ends. Germline CDR1 reads LNHDA; CDR2 reads SQIVND (reference sequence). This CDR3 region has 13 residues. On this clone itself: Its target is not known.

Clones were sequenced by immunoSEQ multiplex PCR, and TCRdb holds only the in-frame ones, with some missing. The sample holds 55,000 to 85,000 clones, approximately 90% seen once. The source is a woman between 35 and 50 years old with cholangiocarcinoma. Specimen: peripheral blood, collected from a patient treated with photon-based radiotherapy. The chain combines TRBV19 with TRBJ1-2, with TRBD1 as a possible D gene (5 bases). CDR3 bases: TGTGCCAGTAGTGCCCAGGGTTCCTATGGCTACACCTTC. Encoded protein: CASSAQGSYGYTF.